These 29 T cell receptor beta chains came from one sample sequenced in a study of T-cell reconstitution after alpha-beta-depleted transplantation in children. TCRbeta library preparation incorporated unique molecular identifiers. TCRdb re-called the PCR reads with MiXCR, one entry per CDR3 protein. The sample consists of 200,000 to 250,000 distinct CDR3 sequences, 9.5% to 15% of them appearing once. Material: PBMCs from the stem cell graft donor, obtained from the stem cell graft. The receptors were sampled from a human donor who donated a stem cell graft to a child with acute lymphoblastic leukemia.

This sequence joins TRBV7-9 and TRBJ2-7; D possibly corresponds to TRBD1 (5 bases). The V and J ends lost 2 bases and 3 bases respectively, with 11 bases between them. This CDR3 comprises 14 residues. Germline V gene lookup returns CDR1 SEHNR and CDR2 FQNEAQ (reference sequence). The CDR3 nucleotides read TGTGCCAGCAGCTTACGCCAGGGCCGCTACGAGCAGTACTTC. Its protein is CASSLRQGRYEQYF.

This clonotype appeared many times. The chain links TRBV12-3 or TRBV12-4 to TRBJ2-7, with D possibly being TRBD1 (6 bases). V gave up 6 bases and J gave up 4 bases, with 16 bases separating them. This CDR3 region has 14 residues. The DNA of the CDR3 is TGTGCCAGCAGCCGTTCCGGACAGTCTTACGAGCAGTACTTC. It codes for CASSRSGQSYEQYF.

This chain uses TRBV6-5 with TRBJ2-7; TRBD1 is a possible D gene (5 bases). The V end was cut by 2 bases, the J end by 2 bases, with 22 bases between. The CDR3 has 18 residues. Germline V gene data show CDR1 as MNHEY and CDR2 as SVGAGI. The CDR3 bases are TGTGCCAGCAGTTACCTCCCCCTGGGGCAGGGCGGCGCCTACGAGCAGTACTTC. Its translation: CASSYLPLGQGGAYEQYF.

At least ten counts were recorded for this clonotype. The chain links TRBV10-3 to TRBJ1-1; D is perhaps TRBD1 (6 bases). CDR1 is ENHRY, CDR2 SYGVKD, per germline. This CDR3 has 16 residues. V lost 6 bases and J 3 bases, leaving 20 bases between the germline ends. The CDR3 coding sequence is TGTGCCATCAGAGAGGATACAGGGAGGAAGGACACTGAAGCTTTCTTT. This encodes CAIREDTGRKDTEAFF.

The chain carries TRBV4-3 and TRBJ2-3; no clear D. V lost 2 bases to trimming and J lost 5 bases, with 8 bases between them. Germline V CDR1 and CDR2: LGHNA, YSLEER. CDR3 size: 13 residues. The CDR3, as DNA: TGCGCCAGCAGCCAACTTATCGGAGATACGCAGTATTTT. Protein: CASSQLIGDTQYF.

This clonotype has a count of ten or more. The chain joins TRBV28 to TRBJ2-7; TRBD2 agrees at 11 bases. V lost 5 bases to trimming and J lost 3 bases; unmatched junction nucleotides: 6. The CDR3 consists of 15 residues. Germline-derived CDR1 and CDR2 are MDHEN and SYDVKM. CDR3 nucleotide sequence: TGTGCCAGCAGTCGACTAGCGGGGCTGGGCTACGAGCAGTACTTC. This encodes CASSRLAGLGYEQYF. The variable domain in full, with the rest retrieved from reference TRBV28 and TRBJ2-7, is DVKVTQSSRYLVKRTGEKVFLECVQDMDHENMFWYRQDPGLGLRLIYFSYDVKMKEKGDIPEGYSVSREKKERFSLILESASTNQTSMYLCASSRLAGLGYEQYFGPGTRLTVT.

V and J are TRBV5-5 and TRBJ2-5; D unclear. CDR3 length: 13 amino acids. V lost 6 bases and J 2 bases, leaving 11 bases between the germline ends. The V gene's germline CDR1 is SGHKS and CDR2 YYEKEE (reference sequence). This CDR3 reads CASNSASQETQYF. CDR3 nucleotides: TGTGCCAGCAACTCCGCATCTCAAGAGACCCAGTACTTC.

This clonotype was observed many times. J is TRBJ1-1 and V is TRBV29-1; D not certain. This CDR3 spans 12 amino acids. V lost 4 bases to trimming and J lost 4 bases, with 10 bases between them. From germline, CDR1 is SQVTM and CDR2 ANQGSEA. The CDR3 DNA reads as TGCAGCGTTGTGGTTTTGTCCACTGAAGCTTTCTTT. Its translation: CSVVVLSTEAFF.

This clonotype was found many times. The chain has TRBV12-3 or TRBV12-4 and TRBJ1-5; 8 bases fit TRBD1. Losses at the gene ends were 5 bases for V and 4 bases for J; bases not matched to a gene: 4. CDR3 length: 14 residues. CDR3 amino acids: CASSETGGNQPQHF. DNA for the CDR3: TGTGCCAGCAGTGAAACAGGGGGGAATCAGCCCCAGCATTTT.

This clonotype was seen many times. This sequence joins TRBV3-1 and TRBJ1-5; D perhaps matches TRBD1 (6 bases). The CDR3 sequence is 14 residues long. V lost 4 bases and J 0 bases, leaving 7 bases between the germline ends. Germline V gene data show CDR1 as LGHDT and CDR2 as YNNKEL (reference sequence). The CDR3 protein is CASSPDSSNQPQHF. The CDR3 DNA reads as TGTGCCAGCAGCCCGGACAGTAGCAATCAGCCCCAGCATTTT.

This chain links TRBV28 with TRBJ1-4, with a weak D call TRBD1 (6 bases). The V gene lost 3 bases and the J gene lost 0 bases, with 20 bases spanning the gap. Germline CDR1 reads MDHEN; CDR2 reads SYDVKM. The CDR3 is 19 residues long. The CDR3 loop reads CASSFRPPYRVATNEKLFF. The CDR3 nucleotides are TGTGCCAGCAGTTTCAGGCCCCCGTACAGGGTGGCAACTAATGAAAAACTGTTTTTT. Filled out from reference TRBV28 and TRBJ1-4, the complete variable domain reads DVKVTQSSRYLVKRTGEKVFLECVQDMDHENMFWYRQDPGLGLRLIYFSYDVKMKEKGDIPEGYSVSREKKERFSLILESASTNQTSMYLCASSFRPPYRVATNEKLFFGSGTQLSVL.

The table lists this clonotype with many counts. The chain couples TRBV9 to TRBJ2-3, with 8 nucleotides matching TRBD2. CDR3 length equals 19 residues. Germline CDR1 is SGDLS and CDR2 is YYNGEE. V gave up 1 base and J gave up 1 base; unmatched junction bases: 14. The DNA for the CDR3 is TGTGCCAGCAGCGTAAACCCCTCGCTGGGAGCGGGAGGCACAGATACGCAGTATTTT. It codes for CASSVNPSLGAGGTDTQYF.

This clonotype was counted at least ten times. J is TRBJ1-2 and V is TRBV20-1; 8 positions match TRBD1. Germline V lookup: CDR1 DFQATT, CDR2 SNEGSKA (reference sequence). V shed 3 bases, J shed 7 bases, and the junction held 13 bases outside the gene matches. This CDR3 spans 15 amino acids. The CDR3 DNA is TGCAGTGCTAGGGGCCCTGGACAGGGTTTATCTGGCTACACCTTC. Its translation: CSARGPGQGLSGYTF.

The genes are TRBV11-2 and TRBJ1-5; D is uncertain. Trimming removed 0 bases at V and 1 base at J, with 7 bases between. Per germline, CDR1 SGHAT and CDR2 FQNNGV. The CDR3 totals 15 residues. Here the CDR3 reads CASSLEHASNQPQHF. The CDR3 region has the DNA TGTGCCAGCAGCTTAGAACACGCCAGCAATCAGCCCCAGCATTTT.

This clonotype was observed many times. The chain employs TRBV20-1 and TRBJ1-1; TRBD1 might be the D (5 bases). The germline V gene has CDR1 DFQATT and CDR2 SNEGSKA (reference sequence). V lost 0 bases and J 0 bases, leaving 11 bases between the germline ends. The CDR3 runs 15 residues. This CDR3 reads CSARDRQTMNTEAFF. CDR3 sequence (DNA): TGCAGTGCTAGAGATAGACAGACGATGAACACTGAAGCTTTCTTT.

This clonotype was detected many times. V and J are TRBV30 and TRBJ2-1; TRBD2 agrees at 7 bases. Per the germline V gene, CDR1 is GTSNPN and CDR2 is SVGIG (reference sequence). This CDR3 comprises 11 residues. Germline trimming cut 3 bases from V and 10 bases from J; bases unmatched to any gene: 3. The CDR3 loop reads CAWRSGGEQFF. In DNA, the CDR3 is TGTGCCTGGAGGTCGGGAGGCGAGCAGTTCTTC.

At least ten counts were recorded for this clonotype. The V call is TRBV6-2 or TRBV6-3, the J call TRBJ1-5; D remains unclear. Per germline, CDR1 MNHEY and CDR2 SVGEGT. The CDR3 has 13 residues. V lost 6 bases, J lost 7 bases, and 13 bases lay in between. In nucleotides, the CDR3 is TGTGCCAGCAGCCGCTCCGGAGGGCAGCCCCAGCATTTT. Translation: CASSRSGGQPQHF.

This clonotype occurred many times. The chain employs TRBV5-1 and TRBJ2-3; D is possibly TRBD2 (6 bases). The CDR3 is made up of 13 amino acids. Between the trimmed V and J ends, which lost 4 bases and 2 bases, there was a span of 8 bases. Germline assignment: CDR1 SGHRS and CDR2 YFSETQ. As DNA, the CDR3 is TGCGCCAGCAGCGCGGGGTCCACAGATACGCAGTATTTT. Its translation: CASSAGSTDTQYF.

This clonotype was seen ten or more times. The chain uses TRBV19 and TRBJ1-1; no reliable D call. The germline V gene has CDR1 LNHDA and CDR2 SQIVND (reference sequence). Trimming left V 6 bases short and J 7 bases short, with 12 bases between. The CDR3 loop spans 12 amino acids. The CDR3 bases are TGTGCCAGTAGCCCAGGAGGTCTTGAAGCTTTCTTT. It yields the protein CASSPGGLEAFF.

As regards this clonotype: A single base separates this from a much larger clone, so it may be a read error. The chain couples TRBV29-1 to TRBJ1-2; TRBD1 matches 8 bases. This CDR3 has 14 amino acids. Germline V gene lookup returns CDR1 SQVTM and CDR2 ANQGSEA. The CDR3 coding sequence is TGCAGCGTTGATTTGACAGGGGAGGACTATGTCTACACCTTC. The encoded protein is CSVDLTGEDYVYTF.

Many counts were recorded for this clonotype. V usage is TRBV5-6 and J usage is TRBJ2-7, with unresolved D. The V gene's germline CDR1 is SGHDT and CDR2 YYEEEE. CDR3 size: 12 residues. V lost 4 bases and J lost 2, with 7 bases in between. Written as DNA, the CDR3 is TGTGCCAGCAGCCCTGGGACCTACGAGCAGTACTTC. Translating gives CASSPGTYEQYF.

This clonotype was seen at least ten times. V is TRBV28 and J is TRBJ1-5; D not resolved. The V and J ends lost 1 base and 2 bases respectively, with 9 bases between them. CDR1 is MDHEN and CDR2 is SYDVKM in the germline V gene. There are 15 residues in the CDR3. CDR3 bases: TGTGCCAGCAGTTTATTGGTGACTCGCAATCAGCCCCAGCATTTT. Protein: CASSLLVTRNQPQHF.

In its sample, this clonotype was seen many times. The chain joins TRBV5-1 to TRBJ1-2; perhaps TRBD1 as D (5 bases). V was pared by 3 bases and J by 4 bases, with 16 bases between. Germline V CDR1 and CDR2: SGHRS, YFSETQ. CDR3 size: 15 residues. CDR3 DNA sequence: TGCGCCAGCAGCTCCACTCAGGGTGGGGGCTATGGCTACACCTTC. This gives the protein CASSSTQGGGYGYTF.

This clonotype was recorded a few times. The chain joins TRBV6-1 to TRBJ1-1; D not resolved. The V end was cut by 5 bases, the J end by 3 bases, with 16 bases between. Per germline, CDR1 MNHNS and CDR2 SASEGT. CDR3 length: 15 residues. CDR3 sequence: CASSPDTGRHTEAFF. CDR3 nucleotides: TGTGCCAGCAGTCCTGACACCGGCCGGCACACTGAAGCTTTCTTT.

There are many counts of this clonotype. The chain couples TRBV24-1 to TRBJ2-1; 7 nucleotides agree with TRBD1. CDR3 length equals 15 residues. Looked up from germline, CDR1 is KGHDR and CDR2 is SFDVKD. V shed 4 bases and J 7 bases; nucleotides not matched to a gene: 9. The chain's CDR3 is CATSEGQTRGNEQFF. DNA of the CDR3: TGTGCCACCAGTGAGGGACAGACGAGGGGAAATGAGCAGTTCTTC.

The table lists this clonotype with many counts. V and J are TRBV11-1 and TRBJ1-1; D perhaps matches TRBD1 (5 bases). Trimming shortened V by 3 bases and J by 3 bases, and 11 bases separated the two germline ends. CDR3 length: 14 amino acids. Germline V lookup: CDR1 SGHAT, CDR2 FQDESV (reference sequence). The CDR3 DNA follows: TGTGCCAGCAGCTTCCCTCTAGGGGACACTGAAGCTTTCTTT. Translation: CASSFPLGDTEAFF.

The CDR3 is CASSLRDREADTQYF. The CDR3 coding sequence is TGCGCCAGCAGCTTGAGGGACAGGGAGGCAGATACGCAGTATTTT. This chain links TRBV5-1 with TRBJ2-3; 9 bases are shared with TRBD1. Trimming at V came to 1 base and at J to 4 bases, leaving 4 bases not matched to a gene. This CDR3 has 15 residues. CDR1 SGHRS and CDR2 YFSETQ come from the germline V gene.

A note on this clonotype: It may be a read error: a sequence one base away is much more abundant. The V and J genes are TRBV9 and TRBJ2-7; a weak D match, TRBD1 (6 bases). Germline values: CDR1 SGDLS, CDR2 YYNGEE. The CDR3 contains 16 residues. The CDR3 DNA follows: TGTGCCATCAGCCCCTCAGGGCAGGGGAGATCCTACGAGCAGTACTTC. Amino acid sequence: CAISPSGQGRSYEQYF. Combining the CDR3 with reference TRBV9 and TRBJ2-7 gives the whole variable domain DSGVTQTPKHLITATGQRVTLRCSPRSGDLSVYWYQQSLDQGLQFLIQYYNGEERAKGNILERFSAQQFPDLHSELNLSSLELGDSALYFCAISPSGQGRSYEQYFGPGTRLTVT.

Points on this clonotype: This may arise from a read error, as a much more abundant clone is one base away. The chain links TRBV6-6 to TRBJ1-1, with a weak D call TRBD1 (5 bases). Looked up from germline, CDR1 is MNHNY and CDR2 is SVGAGI (reference sequence). This CDR3 is built from 13 residues. The CDR3 DNA sequence: TGTGCCAGCAGACCCCCGGGGGATACTGACGCTTTCTTT. It codes for CASRPPGDTDAFF.